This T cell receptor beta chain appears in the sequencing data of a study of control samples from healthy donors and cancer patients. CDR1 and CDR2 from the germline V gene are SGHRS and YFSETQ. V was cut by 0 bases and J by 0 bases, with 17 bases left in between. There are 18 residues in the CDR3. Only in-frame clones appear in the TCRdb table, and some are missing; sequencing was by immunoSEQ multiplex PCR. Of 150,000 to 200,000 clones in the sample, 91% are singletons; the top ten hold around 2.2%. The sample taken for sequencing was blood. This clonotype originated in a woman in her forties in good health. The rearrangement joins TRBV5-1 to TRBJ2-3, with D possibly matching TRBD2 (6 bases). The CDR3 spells CASSLGAWGVGSTDTQYF. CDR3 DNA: TGCGCCAGCAGCTTGGGAGCGTGGGGGGTAGGAAGCACAGATACGCAGTATTTT. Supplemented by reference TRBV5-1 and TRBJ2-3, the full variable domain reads KAGVTQTPRYLIKTRGQQVTLSCSPISGHRSVSWYQQTPGQGLQFLFEYFSETQRNKGNFPGRFSGRQFSNSRSEMNVSTLELGDSALYLCASSLGAWGVGSTDTQYFGPGTRLTVL.